This is a list of T cell receptor beta chains from one sample in a study of T cells after yellow fever vaccination. Via MiXCR, TCRdb re-called the 5' RACE reads, giving one row per CDR3 protein. The sample has about 630,000 distinct CDR3 sequences; more than 9% are singletons. This specimen was PBMCs, taken on the day of the yellow fever booster vaccination. These receptors came from a man under 40 who received the YFV17D yellow fever vaccine. The CDR3 runs from the conserved cysteine through the conserved F or W. A D gene is named only where the DNA matches it firmly. The listing skips clone size in some rows; elsewhere it reads once, few, many or a size class.

>TRBV29-1|few|-|TRBJ2-5
TGCAGCGTTGCTCAACCCCGAGAGACCCAGTACTTC
CSVAQPRETQYF
>TRBV20-1|-|-|TRBJ1-5
TGCAGTGCTAGAGAGACCGGGACACAGAATCAGCCCCAGCATTTT
CSARETGTQNQPQHF
>TRBV5-1|-|TRBD1|TRBJ1-2
TGCGCCAGCAGCCCTGACAGGGATGGCTACACCTTC
CASSPDRDGYTF
>TRBV4-1|-|-|TRBJ1-2
TGCGCCAGCAGCACCCACCGGGATAAGTATGGCTACACCTTC
CASSTHRDKYGYTF
>TRBV6-1|-|TRBD1|TRBJ1-5
TGTGCCAGCAGCGGGACAGGGTATCAGCCCCAGCATTTT
CASSGTGYQPQHF
>TRBV27|many|TRBD2|TRBJ2-5
TGTGCCAGCAGTCCCGCGGGGGACCAAGAGACCCAGTACTTC
CASSPAGDQETQYF
>TRBV7-8|-|-|TRBJ2-7
TGTGCCAGCAGCTTATTTCGGGCGGGCCCTTACGAGCAGTACTTC
CASSLFRAGPYEQYF
>TRBV5-1|few|TRBD1|TRBJ2-1
TGCGCCAGCAGCCTCGACCGGGACAGGGGTTTCTTC
CASSLDRDRGFF
>TRBV20-1|-|TRBD2|TRBJ2-1
TGCAGTGCTAGAGTGGGGACTAGCGGAAATTACAATGAGCAGTTCTTC
CSARVGTSGNYNEQFF
>TRBV10-3|few|TRBD1|TRBJ2-2
TGTGCCATCAGACCTGACAGGGCGAGCACCGGGGAGCTGTTTTTT
CAIRPDRASTGELFF
>TRBV7-2|-|-|TRBJ1-2
TGTGCCAGCAGCTTAGCATCGTGGGGCTACACCTTC
CASSLASWGYTF
>TRBV12-3/TRBV12-4|-|-|TRBJ2-5
TGTGCCAGCAGTGCCGCCCCTCATTCGGGGGTTGAGACCCAGTACTTC
CASSAAPHSGVETQYF
>TRBV29-1|few|-|TRBJ1-2
TGCAGCGTTGAGTCACGGGGTGGCCGGAACTATGGCTACACCTTC
CSVESRGGRNYGYTF
>TRBV27|-|TRBD1|TRBJ2-7
TGTGCCAGCAATAACGCAGGGGGCGAGTCCTACGAGCAGTACTTC
CASNNAGGESYEQYF
>TRBV20-1|few|-|TRBJ1-2
TGCAGTGGCCGCCCTGCCTATGGCTACACCTTC
CSGRPAYGYTF
>TRBV6-2/TRBV6-3|-|-|TRBJ2-2
TGTGCCAGCAATCGGGGCGTAGGCACCGGGGAGCTGTTTTTT
CASNRGVGTGELFF
>TRBV9|few|-|TRBJ2-1
TGTGCCAGCAGCGTAGCCTCGGGGGCGTACAATGAGCAGTTCTTC
CASSVASGAYNEQFF
>TRBV7-2|-|-|TRBJ1-5
TGTGCCAGCAGGGGACCCAATAGCAATCAGCCCCAGCATTTT
CASRGPNSNQPQHF
>TRBV28|few|TRBD1|TRBJ1-2
TGTGCCAGCAGGTTTGACAGGGGGCGCCTGAGCTACACCTTC
CASRFDRGRLSYTF
>TRBV10-1|-|-|TRBJ2-5
TGCGCCAGCAGTAAAGAGACCGAGTACTTC
CASSKETEYF
>TRBV5-5|few|-|TRBJ1-6
TGTGCCAGCAGCCCCCAGACAGAGAACTACTCACCCCTCCACTTT
CASSPQTENYSPLHF
>TRBV20-1|-|-|TRBJ1-4
TGCAGTGCCGGGCTGGCAGGGCGAGATGAAAAACTGTTTTTT
CSAGLAGRDEKLFF
>TRBV28|-|TRBD1|TRBJ2-5
TGTGCCAGCAGTGTGATTGGACAGGGAGAAGAGACCCAGTACTTC
CASSVIGQGEETQYF
>TRBV12-3/TRBV12-4|many|-|TRBJ1-5
TGTGCCAGCAGTTTACCGGGCCAGCCCCAGCATTTT
CASSLPGQPQHF
>TRBV4-3|-|TRBD2|TRBJ2-5
TGCGCCAGCAGCCAAGATCGGACTAGCGGGAGGTCGGGGGAGACCCAGTACTTC
CASSQDRTSGRSGETQYF
>TRBV9|few|TRBD1|TRBJ2-3
TGTGCCAGCAGCGGACGACAGGGGGGAGGCACAGATACGCAGTATTTT
CASSGRQGGGTDTQYF
>TRBV10-3|few|-|TRBJ2-3
TGTGCCATCAGTGAGTCGGAGGGAGGACCAAATACGCAGTATTTT
CAISESEGGPNTQYF
>TRBV24-1|-|-|TRBJ2-1
TGTGCCACCAGTGATTTGCCCCCTTTAGGAGAGCAGTTCTTC
CATSDLPPLGEQFF
>TRBV2|-|TRBD2|TRBJ2-2
TGTGCCAGCAGTAGTGGACTAGCGGACGGGGAGCTGTTTTTT
CASSSGLADGELFF
>TRBV25-1|few|TRBD2|TRBJ2-1
TGTGCCAGCAGCCGGACTAGCGGGGTTAATGAGCAGTTCTTC
CASSRTSGVNEQFF
>TRBV20-1|few|TRBD2|TRBJ2-1
TGCAGTGCCAGCAGCCCCTCGACTAGCGGGAGCTACAATGAGCAGTTCTTC
CSASSPSTSGSYNEQFF
>TRBV5-1|many|-|TRBJ2-7
TGCGCCAGCAGCTCTCCCGGGAATTACGAGCAGTACTTC
CASSSPGNYEQYF
>TRBV6-1|-|-|TRBJ2-3
TGTGCCAGCAGAATTTCGGGGTCTGATACGCAGTATTTT
CASRISGSDTQYF
>TRBV5-6|many|-|TRBJ2-1
TGTGCCAGCAGCCGGCCCGAAGGGATCCATGAGCAGTTCTTC
CASSRPEGIHEQFF
>TRBV5-1|many|-|TRBJ2-1
TGCGCCAGCAGCTTGGTACCAGGTAATGAGCAGTTCTTC
CASSLVPGNEQFF
>TRBV20-1|-|-|TRBJ2-3
TGCAGGCCAACTAGCACAGATACGCAGTATTTT
CRPTSTDTQYF
>TRBV28|few|TRBD2|TRBJ2-1
TGTGCCAGCAGTTTTATCCCGAGCGGGATCCCCTACAATGAGCAGTTCTTC
CASSFIPSGIPYNEQFF
>TRBV6-2/TRBV6-3|-|-|TRBJ2-2
TGTGCCAGCAGATATAGCGGGGAGCTGTTTTTT
CASRYSGELFF
>TRBV12-3/TRBV12-4|few|-|TRBJ2-5
TGTGCCAGCAGTTTACGGGACCTCGCGACAGAGACCCAGTACTTC
CASSLRDLATETQYF
>TRBV6-1|few|-|TRBJ2-1
TGTGCCAGCAGTCGGGGACTGCCGCAAGACAATGAGCAGTTCTTC
CASSRGLPQDNEQFF